The rows below give T cell receptor beta chains drawn from one sample of a study of response to subunit inactivated influenza vaccine. TCRdb re-called the RT-PCR reads through MiXCR, storing one row per CDR3 protein. The sample holds some 800,000 distinct CDR3 sequences, less than 25% seen once. Specimen: PBMCs from blood, collected more than 4 days after vaccination. The source of these receptors is a man aged 45 to 65 who received an inactivated influenza vaccine. CDR3s include the opening cysteine and the closing phenylalanine or tryptophan. The order of the fields is V gene, clone size, CDR3 length, J gene, D gene, CDR3 protein, CDR3 DNA. A D gene is named only where the DNA matches it firmly. Size is omitted from some rows. Given values are once, few, many or a class for expanded clones.

v_call: TRBV5-4; clone_size: few; cdr3_length: 14; j_call: TRBJ2-1; d_call: NA; cdr3_aa: CASRVGGMRDEQFF; cdr3_nt: TGTGCCAGCAGAGTTGGGGGGATGAGGGATGAGCAGTTCTTC
v_call: TRBV29-1; clone_size: NA; cdr3_length: 12; j_call: TRBJ2-7; d_call: NA; cdr3_aa: CSVKLPTYEQYF; cdr3_nt: TGCAGCGTGAAACTGCCCACCTACGAGCAGTACTTC
v_call: TRBV4-2; clone_size: few; cdr3_length: 14; j_call: TRBJ2-7; d_call: NA; cdr3_aa: CASSQVGGGGEQYF; cdr3_nt: TGTGCCAGCAGCCAAGTCGGAGGGGGCGGCGAGCAGTACTTC
v_call: TRBV12-3/TRBV12-4; clone_size: few; cdr3_length: 12; j_call: TRBJ1-5; d_call: NA; cdr3_aa: CASSENKRPQHF; cdr3_nt: TGTGCCAGCAGCGAGAACAAGCGGCCCCAGCATTTT
v_call: TRBV7-7; clone_size: NA; cdr3_length: 15; j_call: TRBJ2-5; d_call: TRBD1; cdr3_aa: CASSVGTAPQETQYF; cdr3_nt: TGTGCCAGCAGCGTCGGGACAGCGCCGCAAGAGACCCAGTACTTC
v_call: TRBV9; clone_size: NA; cdr3_length: 15; j_call: TRBJ2-1; d_call: NA; cdr3_aa: CASSVSPSVDNEQFF; cdr3_nt: TGTGCCAGCAGCGTATCCCCTAGCGTTGACAATGAGCAGTTCTTC
v_call: TRBV7-8; clone_size: many; cdr3_length: 16; j_call: TRBJ2-1; d_call: TRBD2; cdr3_aa: CASSLDLGGGAIEQFF; cdr3_nt: TGTGCCAGCAGCTTAGACTTGGGCGGGGGGGCCATTGAGCAGTTCTTC
v_call: TRBV7-9; clone_size: NA; cdr3_length: 15; j_call: TRBJ2-5; d_call: TRBD2; cdr3_aa: CASSLPLAEQETQYF; cdr3_nt: TGTGCCAGCAGCTTGCCCCTAGCGGAGCAAGAGACCCAGTACTTC
v_call: TRBV7-9; clone_size: many; cdr3_length: 15; j_call: TRBJ2-1; d_call: TRBD2; cdr3_aa: CASSFGLAGLNEQFF; cdr3_nt: TGTGCCAGCAGCTTCGGACTAGCGGGACTGAATGAGCAGTTCTTC
v_call: TRBV11-2; clone_size: NA; cdr3_length: 14; j_call: TRBJ1-1; d_call: NA; cdr3_aa: CASSLTWLNTEAFF; cdr3_nt: TGTGCCAGCAGCTTAACTTGGTTGAACACTGAAGCTTTCTTT
v_call: TRBV28; clone_size: NA; cdr3_length: 15; j_call: TRBJ1-3; d_call: NA; cdr3_aa: CASSLRGGSGNTIYF; cdr3_nt: TGTGCCAGCAGTTTACGGGGTGGATCTGGAAACACCATATATTTT
v_call: TRBV11-2; clone_size: NA; cdr3_length: 15; j_call: TRBJ1-4; d_call: NA; cdr3_aa: CASSPTGPRGEKLFF; cdr3_nt: TGTGCCAGCAGCCCCACGGGTCCTCGGGGAGAAAAACTGTTTTTT
v_call: TRBV11-2; clone_size: few; cdr3_length: 21; j_call: TRBJ2-3; d_call: TRBD2; cdr3_aa: CASSLGGGLAGGGQGTDTQYF; cdr3_nt: TGTGCCAGCAGCTTAGGAGGGGGACTAGCGGGAGGGGGCCAAGGCACAGATACGCAGTATTTT
v_call: TRBV4-3; clone_size: NA; cdr3_length: 19; j_call: TRBJ2-6; d_call: NA; cdr3_aa: CASSLLSGGPSSGANVLTF; cdr3_nt: TGCGCCAGCAGCCTGTTGTCCGGGGGGCCGAGCTCTGGGGCCAACGTCCTGACTTTC
v_call: TRBV6-2/TRBV6-3; clone_size: NA; cdr3_length: 17; j_call: TRBJ2-6; d_call: TRBD1; cdr3_aa: CASSFAPRGRGANVLTF; cdr3_nt: TGTGCCAGCAGTTTCGCCCCCAGGGGGCGAGGGGCCAACGTCCTGACTTTC
v_call: TRBV18; clone_size: NA; cdr3_length: 15; j_call: TRBJ2-7; d_call: NA; cdr3_aa: CASSPGDTNSYEQYF; cdr3_nt: TGTGCCAGCTCCCCCGGGGACACGAATTCCTACGAGCAGTACTTC
v_call: TRBV9; clone_size: NA; cdr3_length: 16; j_call: TRBJ1-1; d_call: TRBD1; cdr3_aa: CASSVEDRGFNTEAFF; cdr3_nt: TGTGCCAGCAGCGTAGAGGACAGGGGGTTTAACACTGAAGCTTTCTTT
v_call: TRBV6-5; clone_size: NA; cdr3_length: 12; j_call: TRBJ1-1; d_call: TRBD1; cdr3_aa: CASRDRVAEAFF; cdr3_nt: TGTGCCAGCCGGGACAGGGTCGCTGAAGCTTTCTTT
v_call: TRBV11-2; clone_size: few; cdr3_length: 18; j_call: TRBJ2-2; d_call: TRBD2; cdr3_aa: CASSYYGTSGGKPGELFF; cdr3_nt: TGTGCCAGCAGCTATTACGGGACTAGCGGGGGCAAGCCCGGGGAGCTGTTTTTT
v_call: TRBV5-1; clone_size: NA; cdr3_length: 13; j_call: TRBJ2-3; d_call: NA; cdr3_aa: CASTGLSEDTQYF; cdr3_nt: TGCGCCAGCACCGGGCTCAGTGAAGATACGCAGTATTTT
v_call: TRBV10-3; clone_size: few; cdr3_length: 12; j_call: TRBJ2-5; d_call: NA; cdr3_aa: CAIGLADGSQYF; cdr3_nt: TGTGCCATCGGGTTAGCGGACGGTTCCCAGTACTTC
v_call: TRBV5-1; clone_size: NA; cdr3_length: 15; j_call: TRBJ2-3; d_call: TRBD1; cdr3_aa: CASSTQGAGTDTQYF; cdr3_nt: TGCGCCAGCAGCACACAGGGGGCTGGCACAGATACGCAGTATTTT
v_call: TRBV7-2; clone_size: NA; cdr3_length: 13; j_call: TRBJ2-1; d_call: NA; cdr3_aa: CASSLNTDNEQFF; cdr3_nt: TGTGCCAGCAGCTTAAACACAGACAATGAGCAGTTCTTC
v_call: TRBV7-8; clone_size: few; cdr3_length: 15; j_call: TRBJ2-1; d_call: TRBD2; cdr3_aa: CASSSREGSYNEQFF; cdr3_nt: TGTGCCAGCAGCTCCCGGGAGGGCTCCTACAATGAGCAGTTCTTC
v_call: TRBV7-2; clone_size: NA; cdr3_length: 14; j_call: TRBJ2-1; d_call: NA; cdr3_aa: CASSLTPAYNEQFF; cdr3_nt: TGTGCCAGCAGCTTGACCCCGGCCTACAATGAGCAGTTCTTC
v_call: TRBV20-1; clone_size: NA; cdr3_length: 14; j_call: TRBJ2-7; d_call: TRBD2; cdr3_aa: CSALTSGRAYEQYF; cdr3_nt: TGCAGTGCTCTAACTAGCGGGAGGGCCTACGAGCAGTACTTC
v_call: TRBV11-1; clone_size: many; cdr3_length: 14; j_call: TRBJ2-4; d_call: TRBD1; cdr3_aa: CASSFRTGGNIQYF; cdr3_nt: TGTGCCAGCAGCTTTAGGACAGGGGGAAACATTCAGTACTTC
v_call: TRBV4-1; clone_size: NA; cdr3_length: 14; j_call: TRBJ2-2; d_call: TRBD1; cdr3_aa: CASSRDRTPGELFF; cdr3_nt: TGCGCCAGCAGCCGGGACAGGACCCCCGGGGAGCTGTTTTTT
v_call: TRBV12-3/TRBV12-4; clone_size: many; cdr3_length: 16; j_call: TRBJ1-5; d_call: TRBD1; cdr3_aa: CASSSSQGDGNQPQHF; cdr3_nt: TGTGCCAGCAGTTCCTCCCAGGGGGACGGCAATCAGCCCCAGCATTTT
v_call: TRBV29-1; clone_size: NA; cdr3_length: 14; j_call: TRBJ2-5; d_call: NA; cdr3_aa: CSVESGRLQETQYF; cdr3_nt: TGCAGCGTTGAATCCGGGCGGCTACAAGAGACCCAGTACTTC
v_call: TRBV20-1; clone_size: few; cdr3_length: 17; j_call: TRBJ2-1; d_call: TRBD2; cdr3_aa: CSATTSGRVGSYNEQFF; cdr3_nt: TGCAGCGCTACGACTAGCGGGAGGGTAGGCTCCTACAATGAGCAGTTCTTC
v_call: TRBV4-2; clone_size: NA; cdr3_length: 18; j_call: TRBJ2-2; d_call: TRBD2; cdr3_aa: CASSQDRFASGEAGELFF; cdr3_nt: TGTGCCAGCAGCCAAGATCGGTTCGCTAGCGGCGAGGCCGGGGAGCTGTTTTTT
v_call: TRBV7-9; clone_size: NA; cdr3_length: 16; j_call: TRBJ2-3; d_call: NA; cdr3_aa: CASSLGSAGNTDTQYF; cdr3_nt: TGTGCCAGCAGCTTAGGGTCCGCGGGGAACACAGATACGCAGTATTTT
v_call: TRBV4-3; clone_size: NA; cdr3_length: 17; j_call: TRBJ2-4; d_call: TRBD2; cdr3_aa: CASSQGGAEREKNIQYF; cdr3_nt: TGCGCCAGCAGCCAAGGAGGCGCGGAGCGGGAAAAAAACATTCAGTACTTC
v_call: TRBV9; clone_size: NA; cdr3_length: 14; j_call: TRBJ1-6; d_call: TRBD1; cdr3_aa: CASSVRQGDSPLHF; cdr3_nt: TGTGCCAGCAGCGTACGACAGGGTGATTCACCCCTCCACTTT
v_call: TRBV2; clone_size: NA; cdr3_length: 15; j_call: TRBJ2-2; d_call: TRBD2; cdr3_aa: CASSEASGNTGELFF; cdr3_nt: TGTGCCAGCAGTGAGGCTAGCGGGAACACCGGGGAGCTGTTTTTT
v_call: TRBV12-3/TRBV12-4; clone_size: few; cdr3_length: 14; j_call: TRBJ2-2; d_call: NA; cdr3_aa: CASSFSRGTGELFF; cdr3_nt: TGTGCCAGCAGTTTCTCTAGAGGCACCGGGGAGCTGTTTTTT
v_call: TRBV19; clone_size: few; cdr3_length: 14; j_call: TRBJ2-2; d_call: NA; cdr3_aa: CASSWGPREGELFF; cdr3_nt: TGTGCCAGTAGCTGGGGTCCAAGGGAGGGGGAGCTGTTTTTT
v_call: TRBV20-1; clone_size: few; cdr3_length: 13; j_call: TRBJ2-3; d_call: NA; cdr3_aa: CSAAGHTKDTQYF; cdr3_nt: TGCAGTGCTGCGGGACACACAAAGGATACGCAGTATTTT
v_call: TRBV7-2; clone_size: few; cdr3_length: 14; j_call: TRBJ1-4; d_call: NA; cdr3_aa: CASSLVGVSEKLFF; cdr3_nt: TGTGCCAGCAGCTTAGTCGGGGTCAGTGAAAAACTGTTTTTT
v_call: TRBV7-2; clone_size: NA; cdr3_length: 14; j_call: TRBJ2-7; d_call: NA; cdr3_aa: CASSSGLNSYEQYF; cdr3_nt: TGTGCCAGCAGCTCTGGACTGAATTCCTACGAGCAGTACTTC